The 13 T cell receptor beta chains in this list originate from one sample, sequenced in a study of blood T cell repertoires in COVID-19. Clones were read by immunoSEQ multiplex PCR, and TCRdb kept only the in-frame ones, dropping some. The repertoire holds more than 100,000 clones, with 82% as singletons. Sequenced input: peripheral blood. These receptors were obtained from a woman in her seventies with acute or convalescent COVID-19.

This CDR3 is CASSLGLLTDTQYF. CDR3 coding DNA: TGTGCCAGCAGCTTGGGACTACTCACAGATACGCAGTATTTT. The chain joins TRBV5-8 to TRBJ2-3, with D possibly TRBD2 on 5 matching bases. CDR3 size: 14 residues. V was clipped by 0 bases and J by 2 bases, with 7 bases between them. Germline loops: CDR1 SGHTS, CDR2 YDEGEE.

This clone was found a few times. The genes are TRBV19 and TRBJ1-6; D gene uncertain. This CDR3 is built from 12 residues. Germline assignment: CDR1 LNHDA and CDR2 SQIVND (reference sequence). V lost 5 bases and J lost 6, with 5 bases in between. The DNA of the CDR3 is TGTGCCAGTAGTCTTAGTAATTCACCCCTCCACTTT. It codes for CASSLSNSPLHF. Complete variable domain (other parts from reference TRBV19 and TRBJ1-6): DGGITQSPKYLFRKEGQNVTLSCEQNLNHDAMYWYRQDPGQGLRLIYYSQIVNDFQKGDIAEGYSVSREKKESFPLTVTSAQKNPTAFYLCASSLSNSPLHFGNGTRLTVT.

The CDR3 reads CASSYLGAASTDTQYF. Here the CDR3 DNA reads TGTGCCAGCAGTTACTTGGGGGCGGCGAGCACAGATACGCAGTATTTT. The J gene is TRBJ2-3, the V gene TRBV6-5; possibly TRBD1 for D (6 bases). Germline CDR1 is MNHEY and CDR2 is SVGAGI. V was shortened by 1 base and J by 0 bases, with 11 bases between the two germline ends. The CDR3 spans 16 residues.

This clone turned up a few times. The chain joins TRBV6-2 or TRBV6-3 to TRBJ2-7; weak D call: TRBD2 (6 bases). The V and J ends lost 5 bases and 0 bases respectively, with 11 bases between them. Germline CDR1 is MNHEY and CDR2 is SVGEGT. The CDR3 loop spans 14 amino acids. The CDR3 coding sequence is TGTGCCAGCAGTGTAGCGGCCTACTCCTACGAGCAGTACGTC. This codes for CASSVAAYSYEQYV.

V and J are TRBV1 and TRBJ1-2. TRBV1 is a pseudogene locus. CDR3 length: 13 amino acids. The CDR3 DNA reads TGCACCAGCAGCCTCGGGGGGCCCTATGGCTACACCTTC. Translating gives CTSSLGGPYGYTF.

This clone was recorded only once. The rearrangement joins TRBV11-3 to TRBJ2-4; the match to TRBD1 covers 7 bases. V shed 2 bases, J shed 6 bases, and the junction held 10 bases outside the gene matches. This CDR3 has 16 amino acids. Germline V gene data show CDR1 as SGHNT and CDR2 as YENEEA. The CDR3 bases are TGTGCCAGCAGCTTAAGGGACAGCACCCCCCCAAACATTCAGTACTTC. Protein product: CASSLRDSTPPNIQYF.

This clone occurred once. The DNA of the CDR3 is TGTGCCAGCAGCACTTCTCCCCCACTCAGGGGCTACACCTTC. Translated: CASSTSPPLRGYTF. The chain carries TRBV27 and TRBJ1-2; D gene ambiguous. V lost 6 bases and J lost 8, with 19 bases in between. This CDR3 spans 14 amino acids. Germline CDR1 is MNHEY and CDR2 is SMNVEV (reference sequence).

This clone was observed a single time. The J gene is TRBJ2-1, the V gene TRBV4-1, with 7 bases matching TRBD1. The germline gives CDR1 MGHRA, CDR2 YSYEKL. The CDR3 loop spans 15 amino acids. Trimming cost V 4 bases and J 0 bases; bases outside gene matches: 3. The CDR3 spells CASSRDRVSYNEQFF. The CDR3 coding sequence is TGCGCCAGCAGCCGAGACAGGGTCTCCTACAATGAGCAGTTCTTC.

This clone showed up just a few times. CDR3 bases: TGTGCCAGCAGCCATCCGGGACAGCCGTACGAGCAGTACTTC. Translation gives CASSHPGQPYEQYF. The rearrangement uses TRBV16 and TRBJ2-7; 7 bases agree with TRBD1. With V trimmed by 3 bases and J by 4 bases, 6 bases remained unmatched. CDR1 is KGHSY, CDR2 FQNENV, per germline. The length of the CDR3 is 14 residues. Based on the CDR3 plus reference TRBV16 and TRBJ2-7, the full variable domain is GEEVAQTPKHLVRGEGQKAKLYCAPIKGHSYVFWYQQVLKNEFKFLISFQNENVFDETGMPKERFSAKCLPNSPCSLEIQATKLEDSAVYFCASSHPGQPYEQYFGPGTRLTVT.

The rearrangement links TRBV11-2 to TRBJ2-7; tentative D call: TRBD1 (5 bases). Trimming took 1 base from V and 2 from J, leaving 6 bases between them. Per the germline V gene, CDR1 is SGHAT and CDR2 is FQNNGV. The CDR3 runs to 13 residues. Here the CDR3 reads CASSLGQTYEQYF. Written as DNA, the CDR3 is TGTGCCAGCAGCTTAGGACAGACCTACGAGCAGTACTTC.

This clone was detected only once. The genes are TRBV6-2 or TRBV6-3 and TRBJ1-2; no clear D. Germline lookup yields CDR1 MNHEY and CDR2 SVGEGT. Deletions cut 6 bases from V and 8 bases from J, with 22 bases between. This CDR3 spans 15 amino acids. CDR3 protein: CASSDAPVGVQGYTF. For the CDR3, the DNA is TGTGCCAGCAGCGACGCCCCGGTCGGGGTACAAGGCTACACCTTC.

In this sample, this clone turned up once. The CDR3 sequence is CASSTSGGYNSPLHF. The CDR3 DNA follows: TGTGCCAGTAGTACCTCAGGGGGTTACAATTCACCCCTCCACTTT. The chain is built from TRBV19 and TRBJ1-6; TRBD1 matches at 7 bases. The CDR3 sequence is 15 residues long. With V trimmed by 4 bases and J by 7 bases, 7 bases remained unmatched. CDR1 LNHDA and CDR2 SQIVND come from the germline V gene (reference sequence).

The genes are TRBV2 and TRBJ1-4; D call uncertain. The CDR3 length is 14 residues. Germline CDR1 SNHLY, CDR2 FYNNEI. V lost 8 bases and J lost 4, with 14 bases in between. CDR3 in DNA: TGTGCCAGCGCTTGGTCCGGTAATAATGAAAAACTGTTTTTT. It is translated as CASAWSGNNEKLFF.